This entry concerns a single T cell receptor beta chain. Its antigen is currently unknown. Deletions cut 5 bases from V and 3 bases from J, with 16 bases between. The germline V gene encodes CDR1 PRHDT and CDR2 FYEKMQ (reference sequence). The CDR3 sequence is 15 residues long. Prepared libraries of TCR beta cDNA carried unique molecular identifiers. Some 540,000 cDNA molecules were obtained from around 1 to 10 million T cells. TCRdb re-derived calls from the PCR reads in MiXCR, one entry per CDR3 protein. This sample carries around 200,000 distinct CDR3 sequences, 29% of them seen once, and the ten largest clones take about 3.4%. The sample belongs to a study of post-analysis software for immune sequencing data. For the study at large: The disease courses spanned relapsing-remitting, secondary progressive and progressive-relapsing forms of multiple sclerosis.

Study-level findings and limits: Patients carried five TRBV segments more frequently than controls did, and TRBV5-6, TRBV5-1 and TRBV20-1 were among them.

The specimen sequenced was blood. The chain links TRBV13 to TRBJ1-2; D is uncertain. The receptor was derived from a girl aged 2-17 years with multiple sclerosis. The CDR3 region has the DNA TGTGCCAGCAGCCTGAGGATGTCTATGGACTATGGCTACACCTTC. It codes for CASSLRMSMDYGYTF. The full variable domain, with the rest looked up from reference TRBV13 and TRBJ1-2, is AAGVIQSPRHLIKEKRETATLKCYPIPRHDTVYWYQQGPGQDPQFLISFYEKMQSDKGSIPDRFSAQQFSDYHSELNMSSLELGDSALYFCASSLRMSMDYGYTFGSGTRLTVV.